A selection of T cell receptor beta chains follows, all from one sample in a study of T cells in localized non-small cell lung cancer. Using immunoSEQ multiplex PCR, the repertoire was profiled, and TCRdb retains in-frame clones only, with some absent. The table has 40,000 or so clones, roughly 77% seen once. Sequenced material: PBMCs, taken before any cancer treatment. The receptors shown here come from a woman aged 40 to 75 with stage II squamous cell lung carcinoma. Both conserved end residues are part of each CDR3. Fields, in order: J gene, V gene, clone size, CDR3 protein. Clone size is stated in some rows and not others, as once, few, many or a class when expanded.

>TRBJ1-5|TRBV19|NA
CASTLVGASNQPQHF
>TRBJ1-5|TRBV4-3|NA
CASSQDLAEDQPQHF
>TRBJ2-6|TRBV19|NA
CASSIRGALVTNVLTF
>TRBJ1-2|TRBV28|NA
CASSSVHSNYGYTF
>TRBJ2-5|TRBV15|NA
CATSRDGGMGQETQYF
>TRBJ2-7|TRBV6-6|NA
CASSYLDSIYEQYF
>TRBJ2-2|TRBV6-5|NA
CASAGTGIGTGELFF
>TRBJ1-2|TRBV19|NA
CASSSRGRDRISNYGYTF
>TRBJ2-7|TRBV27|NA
CASSFGQGTYEQYF
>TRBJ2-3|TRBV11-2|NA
CASSLGDQITQYF
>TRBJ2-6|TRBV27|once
CASSSGFGISGANVLTF
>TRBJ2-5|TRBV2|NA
CASTRRLAGTEETQYF
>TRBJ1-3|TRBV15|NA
CATSRGLYEGNTIYF
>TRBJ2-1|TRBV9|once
CASSVAGDSYNEQFF
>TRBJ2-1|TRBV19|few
CASRGSSAGNEQFF
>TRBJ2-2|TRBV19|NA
CASSYGQGGELFF
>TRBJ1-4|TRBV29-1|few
CSAGKGTNEKLFF
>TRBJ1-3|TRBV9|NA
CASSSMVAGNTIYF
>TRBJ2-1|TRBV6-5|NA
CASSSPQRGEQFF
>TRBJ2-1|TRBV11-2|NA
CASSYSPDDYFALNEQFF
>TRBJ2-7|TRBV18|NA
CASSPGHLTYEQYF
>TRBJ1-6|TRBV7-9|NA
CASSPPSSYNSPLHF
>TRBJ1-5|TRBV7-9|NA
CASSSTRGDQPQHF
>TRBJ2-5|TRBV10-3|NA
CAIAPGGLETQYF
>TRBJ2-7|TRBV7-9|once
CASSSADEQYF
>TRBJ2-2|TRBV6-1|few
CASSEFMGNTGELFF
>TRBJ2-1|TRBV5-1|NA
CASSRGDPIYNEQFF
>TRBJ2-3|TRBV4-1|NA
CASSQDPPSAGADTQYF
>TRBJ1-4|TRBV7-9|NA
CASSRDRFLNEKLFF
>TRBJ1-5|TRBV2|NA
CASSEALHGRSNQPQHF
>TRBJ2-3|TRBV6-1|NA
CASRRRRGGPDTQYF
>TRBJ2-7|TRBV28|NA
CASSFPPNEQYF
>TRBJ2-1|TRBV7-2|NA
CASSPTSLSYNEQFF
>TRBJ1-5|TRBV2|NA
CASSGGTGSGPQHF
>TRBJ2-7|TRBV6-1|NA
CASSGGSTQYF
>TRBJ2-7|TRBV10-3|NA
CAISARLAGDSYEQYF
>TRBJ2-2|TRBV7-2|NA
CASSFSGGGELFF
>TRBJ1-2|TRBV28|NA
CASSRTQGEGYTF
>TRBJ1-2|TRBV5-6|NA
CASSFGQEYGYTF
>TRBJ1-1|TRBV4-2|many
CASSRYYGTDTEAFF
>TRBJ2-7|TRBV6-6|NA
CASSYEAGVSGEQYF
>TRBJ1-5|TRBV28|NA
CASSLVQPARLNQPQHF
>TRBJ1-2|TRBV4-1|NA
CASSQDSGAGYGYTF
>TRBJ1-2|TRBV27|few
CASSKERGGLSYYGYTF
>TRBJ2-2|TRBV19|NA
CASRLAGANTGELFF
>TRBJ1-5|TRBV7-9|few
CASSLNTGLINQPQHF
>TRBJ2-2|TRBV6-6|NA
CASAGTGIGTGELFF
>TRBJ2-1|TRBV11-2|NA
CASSLDRGVNEQFF
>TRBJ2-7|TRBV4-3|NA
CASSQDLANRPREQYF
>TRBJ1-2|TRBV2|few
CASSPNRQGDGGYTF
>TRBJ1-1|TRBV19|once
CASNRGGKRNTEAFF
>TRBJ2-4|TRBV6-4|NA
CASGAPDRVAKAKNIQYF
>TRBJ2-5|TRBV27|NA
CASSSLGKETQYF
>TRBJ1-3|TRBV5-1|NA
CASSLLSGSGNTIYF
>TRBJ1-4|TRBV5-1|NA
CASSLAGTGDEKLFF
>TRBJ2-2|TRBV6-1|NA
CASSEIVKLFF
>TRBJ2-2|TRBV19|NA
CASTKTSGTGTGELFF
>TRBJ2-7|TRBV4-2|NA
CASSQGSLSSYEQYF
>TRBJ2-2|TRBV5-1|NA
CASSPFTGINTGELFF